A single sample gave rise to the 5 T cell receptor beta chains below, sequenced in a study of blood T cell repertoires in COVID-19 (TCRdb year 2020). The library was built by means of the immunoSEQ multiplex PCR assay. What TCRdb holds here is the immuneACCESS table cut down to in-frame rearrangements. Part of the clones is not present; checked against another copy, under half of the missing clones reflect an unresolved V gene, and the others are unexplained. The sample includes a few hundred thousand clones, with around 85% observed a single time. The ten most abundant clones make up approximately 1.3% of the sample. Sequencing was performed on PBMCs or T cells enriched from blood (not recorded which). Receptors originate from a woman between 40 and 50 years old with acute COVID-19.

The chain recombines TRBV4-1 with TRBJ2-5; 12 bases fit TRBD2. CDR1 and CDR2 (germline): MGHRA, YSYEKL. Trimming took 2 bases from V and 3 from J; bases not matched to a gene: 1. The CDR3 extends over 15 amino acids. This CDR3 is CASSQRLAGEETQYF. In DNA form, the CDR3 reads TGCGCCAGCAGCCAAAGACTAGCGGGAGAAGAGACCCAGTACTTC.

The rearrangement uses TRBV5-4 and TRBJ1-1; D perhaps matches TRBD1 (6 bases). CDR3 length equals 15 residues. The germline V and J ends were trimmed by 4 bases and 0 bases, with 13 bases remaining between them. Germline V gene lookup returns CDR1 SGHNT and CDR2 YYREEE (reference sequence). Here the CDR3 DNA reads TGTGCCAGCAGCGGGGGCCGGGCCCTGAACACTGAAGCTTTCTTT. Residues: CASSGGRALNTEAFF.

This clone was picked up many times. Other DNA sequences in this specimen translate into the identical CDR3. This chain connects TRBV12-3 or TRBV12-4 to TRBJ2-7, with D possibly being TRBD1 (6 bases). V was trimmed by 0 bases and J by 3 bases, leaving 6 bases between them. The CDR3 runs 13 residues. The CDR3 sequence: CASSLAGGYEQYF. The CDR3 DNA is TGTGCCAGCAGTTTAGCAGGGGGCTACGAGCAGTACTTC.

This clone appeared a few times. The V gene is TRBV6-1, the J gene TRBJ2-1, with D possibly matching TRBD1 (5 bases). The CDR3 contains 15 residues. The V gene lost 1 base and the J gene lost 4 bases, with 11 bases spanning the gap. CDR1 is MNHNS and CDR2 is SASEGT in the germline V gene. CDR3 nucleotides: TGTGCCAGCAGTGAAGATGGCGACAGTTACAATGAGCAGTTCTTC. Translated, it gives CASSEDGDSYNEQFF.

The sample holds one count of this clone. The gene calls are TRBV6-9 and TRBJ1-4; 7 nucleotides agree with TRBD1. V lost 1 base to trimming and J lost 14 bases; unmatched junction nucleotides: 16. CDR1 and CDR2 from the germline V gene are MNHGY and SVAAGI. This CDR3 region has 16 residues. The CDR3: CASSYLRDSRWEMLFF. Here the CDR3 DNA reads TGTGCCAGCAGTTATTTAAGGGACAGTCGATGGGAAATGCTGTTTTTT.